Described below is a single TCR beta chain sequence and its context. The data derive from a study of regulatory T cells in long-lasting Graves disease. The time point denotes: newly diagnosed GD, antithyroid drugs for less than 3 months. TCR sequences were obtained from RNA taken from PBMCs. Both iRepertoire HTBI primers and Arm-PCR of CDR3 regions were used to build the TCR beta libraries. In TCRdb, the multiplex PCR reads were re-called with MiXCR into one record per CDR3 protein. This table has 400,000 to 550,000 distinct CDR3 sequences, roughly 15% appearing once. The germline V gene has CDR1 MNHEY and CDR2 SMNVEV (reference sequence). The germline V and J ends were trimmed by 4 bases and 1 base, with 10 bases remaining between them. The CDR3 runs 14 residues. The same sample was also studied in work on T cells in Graves' hyperthyroidism and ophthalmopathy.

This specimen consisted of peripheral blood mononuclear cells (PBMCs), obtained at new diagnosis, from a patient treated with antithyroid drugs. The chain has TRBV27 and TRBJ1-2; no clear D. This TCR was sampled from a woman between 18 and 30 years old with Graves disease. CDR3 sequence reads: CASSSPRLNYGYTF. The DNA of the CDR3 is TGTGCCAGCAGTTCCCCACGGCTTAACTATGGCTACACCTTC.